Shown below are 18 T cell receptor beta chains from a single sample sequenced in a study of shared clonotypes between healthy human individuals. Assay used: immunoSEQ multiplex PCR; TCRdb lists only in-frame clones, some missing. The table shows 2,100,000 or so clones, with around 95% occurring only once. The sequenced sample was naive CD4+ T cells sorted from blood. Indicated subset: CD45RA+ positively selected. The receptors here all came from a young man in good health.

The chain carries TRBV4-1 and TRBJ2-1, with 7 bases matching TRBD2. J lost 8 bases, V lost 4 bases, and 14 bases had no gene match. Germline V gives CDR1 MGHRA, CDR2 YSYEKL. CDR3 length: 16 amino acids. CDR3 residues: CASSRGSALGGDEQFF. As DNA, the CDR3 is TGCGCCAGCAGCCGCGGCTCGGCCCTGGGGGGGGATGAGCAGTTCTTC.

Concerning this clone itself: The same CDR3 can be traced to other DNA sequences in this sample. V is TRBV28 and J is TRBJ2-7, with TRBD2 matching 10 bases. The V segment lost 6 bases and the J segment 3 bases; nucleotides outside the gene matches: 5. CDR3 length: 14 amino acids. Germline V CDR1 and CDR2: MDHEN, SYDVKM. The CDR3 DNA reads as TGTGCCAGCAGCCTTAGCGGGGGGTACTACGAGCAGTACTTC. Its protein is CASSLSGGYYEQYF.

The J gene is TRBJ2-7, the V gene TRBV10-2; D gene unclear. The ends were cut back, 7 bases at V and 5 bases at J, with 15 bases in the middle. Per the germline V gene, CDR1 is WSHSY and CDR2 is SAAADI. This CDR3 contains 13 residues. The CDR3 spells CASMKGPPNEQYF. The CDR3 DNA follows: TGCGCCAGCATGAAGGGCCCCCCCAACGAGCAGTACTTC.

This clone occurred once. Here the CDR3 reads CASSPRDTGAYGYTF. CDR3 DNA sequence: TGTGCCAGCAGCCCACGGGACACCGGTGCCTATGGCTACACCTTC. This sequence joins TRBV7-2 and TRBJ1-2; the D gene is possibly TRBD1 (6 bases). V was shortened by 5 bases and J by 4 bases, with 17 bases between the two germline ends. The CDR3 totals 15 residues. The germline CDR1 and CDR2 sequences are SGHTA and FQGNSA.

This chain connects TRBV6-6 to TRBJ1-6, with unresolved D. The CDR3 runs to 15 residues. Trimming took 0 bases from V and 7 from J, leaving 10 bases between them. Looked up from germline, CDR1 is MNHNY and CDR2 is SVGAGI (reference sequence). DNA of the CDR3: TGTGCCAGCAGTTACTCCCATGCGGTAAATTCACCCCTCCACTTT. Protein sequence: CASSYSHAVNSPLHF.

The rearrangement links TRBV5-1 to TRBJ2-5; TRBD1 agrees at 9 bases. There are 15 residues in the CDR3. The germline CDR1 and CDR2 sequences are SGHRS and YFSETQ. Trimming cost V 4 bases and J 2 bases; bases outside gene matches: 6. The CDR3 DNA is TGCGCCAGCAGCAACTGGGACAGGGCGCAAGAGACCCAGTACTTC. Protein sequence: CASSNWDRAQETQYF.

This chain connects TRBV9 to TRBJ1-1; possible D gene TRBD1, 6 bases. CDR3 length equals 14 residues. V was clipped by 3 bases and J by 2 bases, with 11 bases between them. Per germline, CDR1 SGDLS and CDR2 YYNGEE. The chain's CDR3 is CASSGGHQNTEAFF. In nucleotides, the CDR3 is TGTGCCAGCAGCGGGGGACACCAAAACACTGAAGCTTTCTTT.

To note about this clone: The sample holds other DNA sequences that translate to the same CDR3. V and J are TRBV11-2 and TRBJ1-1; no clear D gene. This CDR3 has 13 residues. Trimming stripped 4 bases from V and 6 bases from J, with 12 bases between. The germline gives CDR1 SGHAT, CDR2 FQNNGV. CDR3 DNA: TGTGCCAGCAGCTCTGGGGTTCTGGCTGAAGCTTTCTTT. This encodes CASSSGVLAEAFF.

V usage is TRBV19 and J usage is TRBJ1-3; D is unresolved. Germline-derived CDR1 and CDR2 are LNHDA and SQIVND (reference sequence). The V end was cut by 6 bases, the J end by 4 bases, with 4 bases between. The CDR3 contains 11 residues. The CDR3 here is CASSRGNTIYF. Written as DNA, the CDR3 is TGTGCCAGTAGCAGAGGAAACACCATATATTTT.

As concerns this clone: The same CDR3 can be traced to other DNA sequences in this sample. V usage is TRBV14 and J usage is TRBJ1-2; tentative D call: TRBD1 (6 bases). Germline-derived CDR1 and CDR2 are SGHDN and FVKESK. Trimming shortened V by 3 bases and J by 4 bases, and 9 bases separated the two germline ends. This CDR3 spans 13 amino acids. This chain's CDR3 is CASSQDRSYGYTF. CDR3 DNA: TGTGCCAGCAGCCAGGACAGAAGCTATGGCTACACCTTC.

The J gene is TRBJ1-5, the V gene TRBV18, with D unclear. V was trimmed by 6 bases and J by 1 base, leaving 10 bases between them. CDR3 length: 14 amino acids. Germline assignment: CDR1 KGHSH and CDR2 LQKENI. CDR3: CASSPNLSNQPQHF. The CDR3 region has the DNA TGTGCCAGCTCCCCTAACTTGAGCAATCAGCCCCAGCATTTT.

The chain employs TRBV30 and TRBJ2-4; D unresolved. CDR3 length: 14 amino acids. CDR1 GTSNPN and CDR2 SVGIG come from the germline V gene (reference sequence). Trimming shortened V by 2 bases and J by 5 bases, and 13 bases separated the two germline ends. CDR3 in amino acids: CAWSWASFENIQYF. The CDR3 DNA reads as TGTGCCTGGAGTTGGGCCAGCTTCGAAAACATTCAGTACTTC.

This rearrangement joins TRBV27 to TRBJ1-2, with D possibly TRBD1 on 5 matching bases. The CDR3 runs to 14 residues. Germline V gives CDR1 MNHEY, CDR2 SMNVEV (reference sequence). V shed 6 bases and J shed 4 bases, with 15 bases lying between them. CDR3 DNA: TGTGCCAGCAGCCGGACACGGGGCGGCTATGGCTACACCTTC. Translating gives CASSRTRGGYGYTF.

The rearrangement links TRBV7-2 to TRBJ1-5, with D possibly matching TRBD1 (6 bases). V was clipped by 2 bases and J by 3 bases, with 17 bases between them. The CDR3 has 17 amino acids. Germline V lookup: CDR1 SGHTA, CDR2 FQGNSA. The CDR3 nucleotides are TGTGCCAGCAGCTTAAGGCTGGGGGCGGGGGTCAATCAGCCCCAGCATTTT. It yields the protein CASSLRLGAGVNQPQHF.

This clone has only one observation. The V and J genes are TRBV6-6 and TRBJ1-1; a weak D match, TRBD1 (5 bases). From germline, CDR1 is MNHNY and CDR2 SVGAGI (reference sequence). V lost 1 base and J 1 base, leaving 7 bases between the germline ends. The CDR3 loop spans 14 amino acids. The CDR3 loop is CASSYLGQNTEAFF. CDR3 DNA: TGTGCCAGCAGTTACTTAGGACAGAACACTGAAGCTTTCTTT.

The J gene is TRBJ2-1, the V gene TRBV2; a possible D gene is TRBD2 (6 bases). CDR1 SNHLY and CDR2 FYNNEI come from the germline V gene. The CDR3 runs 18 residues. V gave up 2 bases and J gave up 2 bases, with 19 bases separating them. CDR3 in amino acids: CASSERGGNNRPYNEQFF. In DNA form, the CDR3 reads TGTGCCAGCAGTGAACGGGGCGGGAACAACCGTCCCTACAATGAGCAGTTCTTC.

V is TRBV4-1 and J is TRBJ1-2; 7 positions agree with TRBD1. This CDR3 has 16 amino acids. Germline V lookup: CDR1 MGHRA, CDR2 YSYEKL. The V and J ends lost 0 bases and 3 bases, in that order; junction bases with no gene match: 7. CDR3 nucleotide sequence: TGCGCCAGCAGCCAAGAGTTGGCAGGGGGGTACTATGGCTACACCTTC. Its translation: CASSQELAGGYYGYTF.

The CDR3 DNA is TGTGCCAGTAGTATACTACCCTTTGCTCAGCCCCAGCATTTT. Its translation: CASSILPFAQPQHF. V is TRBV19 and J is TRBJ1-5, with D unresolved. CDR1 and CDR2 from the germline V gene are LNHDA and SQIVND (reference sequence). The V end lost 2 bases, the J end lost 6 bases, and 11 bases lay between the germline ends. The CDR3 totals 14 residues.